The TCR beta chain under discussion was sequenced for a study of T cells expressing NK-cell markers (dated by TCRdb to between 2020 and 2021). For the study in its entirety: In sorted CD3+CD56+NKG2C+, CD3+CD56+NKG2C- and CD3+CD56-NKG2C+ T-cell subsets from several donors, TCR beta-chain repertoires were profiled. Among the eight sequenced donors, only one was HCMV-seronegative, while the other seven were HCMV-seropositive. Randomly selected healthy volunteers, three men and five women, were used as the eight sequenced donors. Sequencing of the libraries produced 2 x 150 bp reads on Illumina HiSeq 2000/2500, MiSeq or NextSeq. Broad study findings and their caveats: Whether the expanded NKG2C-expressing T cell clones were specific for HCMV antigens was left unclear. Those dominant clonotypes were again the most abundant among CD3+CD56-NKG2C+ cells in a handful of donors, at about 25-65%. In 5 to 7 donors, the dominant CD3+CD56+NKG2C+ clonotypes ranked among the top 10 CD8+ clonotypes, making up roughly 1.0-8% of CD8+ T cells.

Regarding this clonotype: No cognate antigen has been identified for it.

Measured from the cysteine to the phenylalanine, the CDR3 is 16 residues long. No DNA sequence is on record. The germline V gene (reference sequence) provides CDR1 MNHNY and CDR2 SVGAGI. HCMV serostatus was determined by detecting HCMV-specific IgG in serum with a commercial ELISA kit. Ficoll density gradient centrifugation was used to isolate peripheral blood mononuclear cells from blood. Sequenced using an Illumina HiSeq 2000. TCR beta cDNA libraries were made by 5'RACE template switching that added a universal primer site and unique molecular identifiers. cDNA synthesis was primed from the TCR beta constant segment, followed by two successive PCR amplification steps. The original pipeline was this. MIGEC was used to demultiplex reads and group the reads by UMI, and MiTCR was used to assemble and quantify clonotypes. To exclude erroneous sequences, only TCR cDNA sequences supported by at least two reads were retained. The tcR package was used for downstream repertoire analysis, with clonotypes matched between fractions based on CDR3 nucleotide sequence plus V segment. Antigen specificity was annotated against VDJdb with VDJmatch, allowing one amino acid substitution in CDR3. The reads, reprocessed by TCRdb, yield one row per CDR3 protein sequence and no DNA. In this record, the V and J calls reflect TCRdb's handling and not the investigators' own analysis. The sample table holds 300,000 to 500,000 distinct CDR3 sequences. 9.5% to 12% of the sample is in the top ten clones.

The clonotype originates from a woman in her forties or fifties in good health. Donor details come from another sample of the same person, matched by shared clones. Sequencing was done on a sample of blood T cells: a sorted CD56 or NKG2C T cell subset, CD4+ or CD8+ T cells, or bulk PBMC T cells (not recorded which). The chain joins TRBV6-6 to TRBJ2-1; TCRdb's D call of TRBD2 is untestable without DNA. CDR3 sequence: CASSSPQASGNYEQFF.